The rows below give T cell receptor beta chains drawn from one sample of a study of neurological immune-mediated disorders. TCRdb passed the 5' RACE reads through MiXCR, listing each CDR3 protein once. The sample records roughly 25,000 distinct CDR3 sequences, roughly 13% being singletons. Sequencing was done on a sample of CD4+ T cells from blood. The receptor set was obtained from a female donor with HTLV-1-associated myelopathy (HAM/TSP). Each CDR3 is given with its conserved first and last residue. D genes are given only for firm matches. Size is stated for part of the rows, as once, few or many counts, or as a class when the clone is expanded.

d_call: TRBD1
clone_size: NA
j_call: TRBJ2-1
v_call: TRBV7-8
cdr3_aa: CASSIQSRDRSGYNEQFF
cdr3_nt: TGTGCCAGCAGCATCCAATCCCGGGACAGGTCGGGCTACAATGAGCAGTTCTTC

d_call: TRBD1
clone_size: many
j_call: TRBJ1-5
v_call: TRBV12-3/TRBV12-4
cdr3_aa: CASTVADRAHMPQHF
cdr3_nt: TGTGCCAGCACCGTCGCAGACAGGGCCCATATGCCCCAGCATTTT

d_call: NA
clone_size: many
j_call: TRBJ2-6
v_call: TRBV28
cdr3_aa: CASSRSGANVLTF
cdr3_nt: TGTGCCAGCAGCCGATCTGGGGCCAACGTCCTGACTTTC

d_call: NA
clone_size: many
j_call: TRBJ2-6
v_call: TRBV6-5
cdr3_aa: CASRGHLSGANVLTF
cdr3_nt: TGTGCCAGCAGAGGACACCTCTCTGGGGCCAACGTCCTGACTTTC

d_call: NA
clone_size: many
j_call: TRBJ1-1
v_call: TRBV7-2
cdr3_aa: CASSPDSVNTEAFF
cdr3_nt: TGTGCCAGCAGCCCCGACAGTGTGAACACTGAAGCTTTCTTT

d_call: NA
clone_size: many
j_call: TRBJ2-3
v_call: TRBV21-1
cdr3_aa: CASSKVVGQGAADTQYF
cdr3_nt: NA

d_call: TRBD2
clone_size: once
j_call: TRBJ2-2
v_call: TRBV6-2/TRBV6-3
cdr3_aa: CASSSTSGIGGELFF
cdr3_nt: TGTGCCAGCAGTTCGACTAGCGGGATAGGCGGGGAGCTGTTTTTT

d_call: NA
clone_size: medium-sized
j_call: TRBJ2-7
v_call: TRBV20-1
cdr3_aa: CSVNGPTYEQYF
cdr3_nt: TGCAGTGTTAATGGACCAACCTACGAGCAGTACTTC

d_call: NA
clone_size: many
j_call: TRBJ2-7
v_call: TRBV5-5
cdr3_aa: CASSLGVGTPYEQYF
cdr3_nt: TGTGCCAGCAGCTTGGGGGTAGGGACTCCCTACGAGCAGTACTTC

d_call: TRBD1
clone_size: many
j_call: TRBJ1-1
v_call: TRBV5-1
cdr3_aa: CASSLGQGAYTEAFF
cdr3_nt: TGCGCCAGCAGCTTGGGACAGGGGGCGTACACTGAAGCTTTCTTT

d_call: TRBD1
clone_size: many
j_call: TRBJ2-1
v_call: TRBV6-2/TRBV6-3
cdr3_aa: CASNVDRAHNEQFF
cdr3_nt: TGTGCCAGCAACGTTGACAGGGCCCACAATGAGCAGTTCTTC

d_call: NA
clone_size: many
j_call: TRBJ1-1
v_call: TRBV12-3/TRBV12-4
cdr3_aa: CASRTQGRGTEAFF
cdr3_nt: TGTGCCAGCAGAACCCAGGGAAGGGGTACTGAAGCTTTCTTT

d_call: NA
clone_size: many
j_call: TRBJ1-4
v_call: TRBV28
cdr3_aa: CASSLREKLFF
cdr3_nt: TGTGCCAGCAGTTTAAGGGAGAAACTGTTTTTT

d_call: TRBD2
clone_size: many
j_call: TRBJ2-7
v_call: TRBV6-1
cdr3_aa: CASRTSASLTVYEQYF
cdr3_nt: TGTGCCAGCAGAACTAGCGCGAGCCTTACGGTCTACGAGCAGTACTTC

d_call: TRBD1
clone_size: many
j_call: TRBJ1-2
v_call: TRBV7-3
cdr3_aa: CASSSDRGGGYTF
cdr3_nt: TGTGCCAGCAGCTCGGACAGGGGAGGAGGCTACACCTTC

d_call: TRBD1
clone_size: many
j_call: TRBJ1-4
v_call: TRBV4-2
cdr3_aa: CASSQETGVNEKLFF
cdr3_nt: TGTGCCAGCAGCCAAGAAACAGGGGTAAATGAAAAACTGTTTTTT

d_call: NA
clone_size: NA
j_call: TRBJ2-5
v_call: TRBV7-9
cdr3_aa: CASSLASGSWETQYF
cdr3_nt: TGTGCCAGCAGCTTAGCTTCAGGGAGTTGGGAGACCCAGTACTTC

d_call: TRBD1
clone_size: medium-sized
j_call: TRBJ2-7
v_call: TRBV7-9
cdr3_aa: CASSLGQGAYEQYF
cdr3_nt: TGTGCCAGCAGCTTAGGACAGGGGGCGTACGAGCAGTACTTC

d_call: TRBD1
clone_size: many
j_call: TRBJ2-7
v_call: TRBV5-1
cdr3_aa: CASSLSHGQGVNDYEQYF
cdr3_nt: TGCGCCAGCAGCTTGAGCCACGGACAGGGGGTTAACGACTACGAGCAGTACTTC

d_call: NA
clone_size: many
j_call: TRBJ2-1
v_call: TRBV20-1
cdr3_aa: CSASAGTLNNEQFF
cdr3_nt: TGCAGTGCTAGTGCCGGGACTCTGAATAATGAGCAGTTCTTC

d_call: NA
clone_size: many
j_call: TRBJ1-3
v_call: TRBV20-1
cdr3_aa: CSARTAPGNTIYF
cdr3_nt: TGCAGTGCTAGGACCGCTCCTGGAAACACCATATATTTT

d_call: TRBD2
clone_size: many
j_call: TRBJ2-3
v_call: TRBV5-1
cdr3_aa: CASSLAGGLADTQYF
cdr3_nt: TGCGCCAGCAGCTTGGCGGGGGGGCTGGCAGATACGCAGTATTTT

d_call: NA
clone_size: NA
j_call: TRBJ2-5
v_call: TRBV29-1
cdr3_aa: CSVEYADQYF
cdr3_nt: TGTAGCGTTGAATACGCGGACCAGTACTTC

d_call: NA
clone_size: many
j_call: TRBJ2-6
v_call: TRBV6-5
cdr3_aa: CASSWDNSGANVLTF
cdr3_nt: TGTGCCAGCAGTTGGGACAACTCTGGGGCCAACGTCCTGACTTTC

d_call: NA
clone_size: NA
j_call: TRBJ2-1
v_call: TRBV7-9
cdr3_aa: CASSPSGSNEQFF
cdr3_nt: TGTGCCAGCAGCCCCTCGGGCTCCAATGAGCAGTTCTTC

d_call: TRBD2
clone_size: many
j_call: TRBJ2-7
v_call: TRBV11-2
cdr3_aa: CASSPLAGARMVVRYEQYF
cdr3_nt: TGTGCCAGCAGCCCGCTAGCGGGAGCGAGGATGGTTGTTCGGTACGAGCAGTACTTC

d_call: TRBD1
clone_size: many
j_call: TRBJ1-1
v_call: TRBV3-1
cdr3_aa: CASSSRDRNTEAFF
cdr3_nt: TGTGCCAGCAGCTCCCGGGACAGGAACACTGAAGCTTTCTTT

d_call: NA
clone_size: NA
j_call: TRBJ1-1
v_call: TRBV5-1
cdr3_aa: CASSRDLGTEAFF
cdr3_nt: TGCGCCAGCAGTCGAGACTTAGGCACTGAAGCTTTCTTT

d_call: TRBD2
clone_size: many
j_call: TRBJ2-1
v_call: TRBV9
cdr3_aa: CASSTKAGGYNEQFF
cdr3_nt: TGTGCCAGCAGCACCAAAGCGGGAGGGTACAATGAGCAGTTCTTC

d_call: NA
clone_size: many
j_call: TRBJ1-1
v_call: TRBV7-6
cdr3_aa: CASSLAEGRGEAFF
cdr3_nt: TGTGCCAGCAGCTTAGCCGAGGGACGGGGTGAAGCTTTCTTT

d_call: TRBD2
clone_size: many
j_call: TRBJ2-5
v_call: TRBV4-1
cdr3_aa: CASSQPGLAEETQYF
cdr3_nt: TGCGCCAGCAGCCAACCGGGACTAGCGGAAGAGACCCAGTACTTC

d_call: NA
clone_size: many
j_call: TRBJ2-1
v_call: TRBV20-1
cdr3_aa: CSARRGRGESSYNEQFF
cdr3_nt: TGCAGTGCTAGGCGGGGGCGGGGAGAAAGCTCCTACAATGAGCAGTTCTTC

d_call: NA
clone_size: many
j_call: TRBJ2-3
v_call: TRBV5-1
cdr3_aa: CASSLDTPSTDTQYF
cdr3_nt: TGCGCCAGCAGCTTGGACACTCCTAGCACAGATACGCAGTATTTT

d_call: TRBD2
clone_size: many
j_call: TRBJ2-1
v_call: TRBV7-2
cdr3_aa: CASSLVASGEEQFF
cdr3_nt: TGTGCCAGCAGCTTAGTGGCTAGCGGCGAGGAGCAGTTCTTC

d_call: NA
clone_size: many
j_call: TRBJ2-7
v_call: TRBV28
cdr3_aa: CASRLQGRYEQYF
cdr3_nt: TGTGCCAGCAGGCTACAGGGAAGATACGAGCAGTACTTC

d_call: TRBD2
clone_size: many
j_call: TRBJ2-2
v_call: TRBV5-5
cdr3_aa: CASSHSREGNTGELFF
cdr3_nt: TGTGCCAGCAGCCACAGCAGGGAGGGGAACACCGGGGAGCTGTTTTTT

d_call: NA
clone_size: many
j_call: TRBJ1-5
v_call: TRBV27
cdr3_aa: CASSPPNQPQHF
cdr3_nt: TGTGCCAGCAGCCCCCCCAATCAGCCCCAGCATTTT

d_call: NA
clone_size: few
j_call: TRBJ1-4
v_call: TRBV2
cdr3_aa: CASSVGRATNEKLFF
cdr3_nt: TGTGCCAGCAGTGTTGGTAGAGCAACTAATGAAAAACTGTTTTTT

d_call: TRBD2
clone_size: many
j_call: TRBJ2-1
v_call: TRBV20-1
cdr3_aa: CSALAGGYYNEQFF
cdr3_nt: TGCAGTGCTCTAGCGGGAGGTTACTACAATGAGCAGTTCTTC

d_call: NA
clone_size: many
j_call: TRBJ2-1
v_call: TRBV20-1
cdr3_aa: CSASPRLYNEQFF
cdr3_nt: TGCAGTGCTAGCCCCAGGCTCTACAATGAGCAGTTCTTC

d_call: NA
clone_size: medium-sized
j_call: TRBJ1-2
v_call: TRBV5-1
cdr3_aa: CASSPQTGQYGYTF
cdr3_nt: TGCGCCAGCAGCCCACAGACAGGACAATATGGCTACACCTTC

d_call: TRBD1
clone_size: NA
j_call: TRBJ1-1
v_call: TRBV5-1
cdr3_aa: CASSPGTGGLNTEAFF
cdr3_nt: TGCGCCAGCAGCCCTGGGACAGGGGGTTTGAACACTGAAGCTTTCTTT

d_call: NA
clone_size: NA
j_call: TRBJ2-1
v_call: TRBV11-2
cdr3_aa: CASILDIDDQFF
cdr3_nt: TGTGCCAGCATCTTAGATATAGATGATCAGTTCTTC

d_call: TRBD1
clone_size: many
j_call: TRBJ2-3
v_call: TRBV5-1
cdr3_aa: CASSQDRGITDTQYF
cdr3_nt: TGCGCCAGCAGCCAGGACAGGGGAATCACAGATACGCAGTATTTT

d_call: NA
clone_size: NA
j_call: TRBJ1-4
v_call: TRBV7-6
cdr3_aa: CASSLSVNEKLFF
cdr3_nt: TGTGCCAGCAGCTTGAGCGTTAATGAAAAACTGTTTTTT

d_call: NA
clone_size: many
j_call: TRBJ1-2
v_call: TRBV20-1
cdr3_aa: CSAMGGTWTNYGYTF
cdr3_nt: TGCAGTGCTATGGGGGGGACTTGGACTAACTATGGCTACACCTTC

d_call: NA
clone_size: many
j_call: TRBJ2-3
v_call: TRBV7-2
cdr3_aa: CASSLVGGVDTQYF
cdr3_nt: TGTGCCAGCAGCTTAGTCGGCGGGGTGGATACGCAGTATTTT

d_call: TRBD2
clone_size: many
j_call: TRBJ2-7
v_call: TRBV20-1
cdr3_aa: CSAPNPGTSGDEQYF
cdr3_nt: TGCAGTGCTCCTAACCCCGGGACTAGCGGCGACGAGCAGTACTTC

d_call: TRBD2
clone_size: many
j_call: TRBJ2-5
v_call: TRBV3-1
cdr3_aa: CASSQYTPSGGFVETQYF
cdr3_nt: TGTGCCAGCAGCCAATATACCCCTAGCGGGGGGTTCGTTGAGACCCAGTACTTC

d_call: TRBD1
clone_size: many
j_call: TRBJ2-7
v_call: TRBV20-1
cdr3_aa: CSASPGQTYEQYF
cdr3_nt: TGCAGTGCTAGCCCGGGACAGACCTACGAGCAGTACTTC

d_call: TRBD2
clone_size: NA
j_call: TRBJ2-1
v_call: TRBV20-1
cdr3_aa: CSAIPQLAGVYNEQFF
cdr3_nt: TGCAGTGCTATTCCCCAACTAGCGGGGGTATACAATGAGCAGTTCTTC

d_call: NA
clone_size: NA
j_call: TRBJ2-2
v_call: TRBV5-1
cdr3_aa: CASIFAVNTGELFF
cdr3_nt: TGCGCCAGCATCTTTGCGGTGAACACCGGGGAGCTGTTTTTT

d_call: TRBD1
clone_size: NA
j_call: TRBJ2-4
v_call: TRBV20-1
cdr3_aa: CSARTKTGADIQYF
cdr3_nt: TGCAGTGCTAGGACTAAGACAGGGGCGGACATTCAGTACTTC

d_call: TRBD1
clone_size: many
j_call: TRBJ1-1
v_call: TRBV6-2/TRBV6-3
cdr3_aa: CASTALPGTGGAYVTEAFF
cdr3_nt: TGTGCCAGCACCGCACTACCCGGGACAGGGGGCGCTTACGTCACTGAAGCTTTCTTT

d_call: TRBD2
clone_size: many
j_call: TRBJ2-3
v_call: TRBV5-1
cdr3_aa: CASSLEVAGGVDTQYF
cdr3_nt: TGCGCCAGCAGCTTGGAGGTAGCGGGGGGTGTCGATACGCAGTATTTT

d_call: NA
clone_size: medium-sized
j_call: TRBJ2-3
v_call: TRBV20-1
cdr3_aa: CSAREPGPTDTQYF
cdr3_nt: TGCAGTGCTAGAGAGCCGGGACCCACAGATACGCAGTATTTT

d_call: TRBD2
clone_size: many
j_call: TRBJ2-2
v_call: TRBV20-1
cdr3_aa: CSARNRLAGGGGELFF
cdr3_nt: TGCAGTGCTAGAAACCGGCTAGCGGGAGGCGGCGGGGAGCTGTTTTTT

d_call: TRBD1
clone_size: many
j_call: TRBJ2-7
v_call: TRBV6-5
cdr3_aa: CASSRDRDSYEQYF
cdr3_nt: TGTGCCAGCAGCAGGGACAGGGACTCCTACGAGCAGTACTTC

d_call: NA
clone_size: NA
j_call: TRBJ1-2
v_call: TRBV29-1
cdr3_aa: CSVYVGPPSGGYTF
cdr3_nt: TGCAGCGTTTACGTCGGCCCACCCAGTGGTGGCTACACCTTC

d_call: NA
clone_size: many
j_call: TRBJ2-3
v_call: TRBV2
cdr3_aa: CASSDVGHTRTNTQYF
cdr3_nt: TGTGCCAGCAGTGACGTCGGCCACACTCGGACAAATACGCAGTATTTT